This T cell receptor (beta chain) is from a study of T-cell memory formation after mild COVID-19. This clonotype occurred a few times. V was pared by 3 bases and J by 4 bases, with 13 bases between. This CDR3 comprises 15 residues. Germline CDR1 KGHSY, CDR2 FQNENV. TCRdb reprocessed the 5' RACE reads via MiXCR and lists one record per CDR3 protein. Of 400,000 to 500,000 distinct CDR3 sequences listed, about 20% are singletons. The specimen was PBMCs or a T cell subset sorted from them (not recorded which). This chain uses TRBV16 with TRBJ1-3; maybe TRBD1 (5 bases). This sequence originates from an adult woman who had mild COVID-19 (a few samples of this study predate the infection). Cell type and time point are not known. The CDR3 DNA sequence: TGTGCCAGCAGCCATTCTCAGGGATCGGGAAACACCATATATTTT. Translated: CASSHSQGSGNTIYF. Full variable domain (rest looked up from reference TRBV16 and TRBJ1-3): GEEVAQTPKHLVRGEGQKAKLYCAPIKGHSYVFWYQQVLKNEFKFLISFQNENVFDETGMPKERFSAKCLPNSPCSLEIQATKLEDSAVYFCASSHSQGSGNTIYFGEGSWLTVV.